This T cell receptor beta chain was sequenced for a study of blood T cell repertoires in COVID-19. In the source study's methods: Estimation of nucleated cell counts relied on the amplification of reference gene primers. Libraries were prepared by immunoSEQ multiplex PCR; TCRdb keeps only in-frame clonotypes and omits some of them. Clone size and V and J calls were adopted from that table, with D and trimming inferred from the DNA. This sample has under 90,000 clones, with about 80% found just once. Sequencing was carried out using peripheral blood. The source is a human donor in a cohort sampled during active COVID-19.

CDR3 sequence reads: CASSGRGTTDTQYF. In nucleotides, the CDR3 is TGCGCCAGCAGCGGCCGGGGTACCACAGATACGCAGTATTTT. The gene calls are TRBV5-1 and TRBJ2-3; tentatively, D is TRBD2 (5 bases). Trimming left V 4 bases short and J 2 bases short, with 11 bases between. The CDR3 loop spans 14 amino acids. The germline V gene encodes CDR1 SGHRS and CDR2 YFSETQ. The whole variable domain, filled in from reference TRBV5-1 and TRBJ2-3, reads KAGVTQTPRYLIKTRGQQVTLSCSPISGHRSVSWYQQTPGQGLQFLFEYFSETQRNKGNFPGRFSGRQFSNSRSEMNVSTLELGDSALYLCASSGRGTTDTQYFGPGTRLTVL.